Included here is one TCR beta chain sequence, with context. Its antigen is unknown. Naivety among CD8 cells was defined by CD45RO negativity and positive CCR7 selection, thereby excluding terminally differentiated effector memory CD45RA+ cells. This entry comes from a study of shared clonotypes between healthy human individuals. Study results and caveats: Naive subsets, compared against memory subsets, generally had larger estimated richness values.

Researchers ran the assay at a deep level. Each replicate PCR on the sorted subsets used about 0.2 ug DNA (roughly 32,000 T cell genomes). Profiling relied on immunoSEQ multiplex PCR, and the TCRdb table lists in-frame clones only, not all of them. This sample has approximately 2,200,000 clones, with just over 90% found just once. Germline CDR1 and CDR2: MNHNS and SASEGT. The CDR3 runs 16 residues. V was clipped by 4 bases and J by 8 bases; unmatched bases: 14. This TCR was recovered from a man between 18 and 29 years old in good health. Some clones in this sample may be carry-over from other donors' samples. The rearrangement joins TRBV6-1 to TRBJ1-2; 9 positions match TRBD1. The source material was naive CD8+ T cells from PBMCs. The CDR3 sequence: CASSAGTGTASGGYTF. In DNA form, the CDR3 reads TGTGCCAGCAGTGCGGGGACAGGGACTGCGTCTGGGGGCTACACCTTC.